A selection of T cell receptor beta chains follows, all from one sample in a study of blood T cell repertoires in COVID-19. Sequencing was performed with immunoSEQ multiplex PCR; in TCRdb, only in-frame clones are kept and a portion is missing. Of about 200,000 clones detected, about 90% appear once; the ten largest clones hold around 1.5%. The sample taken for sequencing was peripheral blood. These receptors all stem from a man aged 18 to 30 with active or convalescent COVID-19. The CDR3 runs from the conserved cysteine through the conserved F or W.

>14|TRBV5-8
CASTHGLAGETQYF
>18|TRBV2
CASSVGASGGVSSYEQYF
>16|TRBV5-1
CASSYSSGQGYNEQFF
>14|TRBV6-5
CASRQASSGNTIYF
>15|TRBV7-3
CASSSGQGANSPLHF
>14|TRBV30
CAWDPAGQIYGYTF
>16|TRBV6-2/TRBV6-3
CASSYSRTVYNSPLHF
>15|TRBV6-2/TRBV6-3
CASSYGTGPNQPQHF
>13|TRBV10-1
CASNYDLYNEQFF
>15|TRBV2
CASSGDRAASRTLHF
>15|TRBV4-1
CASSRTDREDEKLFF
>13|TRBV5-1
CASSLVGVPEAFF
>13|TRBV10-3
CAISAEGSYEQYF
>15|TRBV2
CASSPRTSGPYEQYF
>14|TRBV7-2
CASSLAVGSTEAFF
>14|TRBV18
CASSPQTGAIGYTF
>12|TRBV12-3/TRBV12-4
CASSSSRAPQHF
>16|TRBV6-5
CASSYDAGASPYGYTF
>15|TRBV4-2
CASSAASSGANVLTF
>16|TRBV15
CATSFPGPSGANVLTF
>17|TRBV15
CATSRDIAGGTTGELFF
>13|TRBV7-3
CASSSLNTGELFF
>17|TRBV27
CASSLYRTGRLITEAFF